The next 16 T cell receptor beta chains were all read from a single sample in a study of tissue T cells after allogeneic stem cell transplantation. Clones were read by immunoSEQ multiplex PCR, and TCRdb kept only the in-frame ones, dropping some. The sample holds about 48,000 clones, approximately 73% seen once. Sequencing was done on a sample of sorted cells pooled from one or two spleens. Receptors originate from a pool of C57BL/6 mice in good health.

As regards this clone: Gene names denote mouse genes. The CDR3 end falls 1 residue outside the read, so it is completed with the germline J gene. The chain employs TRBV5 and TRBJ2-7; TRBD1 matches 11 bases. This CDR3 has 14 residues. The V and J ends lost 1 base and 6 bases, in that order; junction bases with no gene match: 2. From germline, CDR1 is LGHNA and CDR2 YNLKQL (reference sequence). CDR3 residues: CASSQGGQGGEQYF. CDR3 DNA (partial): TGTGCCAGCAGCCAAGGGGGACAGGGGGGTGAACAGTAC.

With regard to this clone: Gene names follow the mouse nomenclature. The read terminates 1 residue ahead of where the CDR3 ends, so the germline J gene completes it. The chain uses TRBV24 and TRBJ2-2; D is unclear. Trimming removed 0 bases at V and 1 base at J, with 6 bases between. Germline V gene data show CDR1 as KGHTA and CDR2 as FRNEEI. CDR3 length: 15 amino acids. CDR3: CASSLYCKNTGQLYF. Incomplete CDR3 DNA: TGTGCCAGCAGTCTGTATTGCAAAAACACCGGGCAGCTCTAC.

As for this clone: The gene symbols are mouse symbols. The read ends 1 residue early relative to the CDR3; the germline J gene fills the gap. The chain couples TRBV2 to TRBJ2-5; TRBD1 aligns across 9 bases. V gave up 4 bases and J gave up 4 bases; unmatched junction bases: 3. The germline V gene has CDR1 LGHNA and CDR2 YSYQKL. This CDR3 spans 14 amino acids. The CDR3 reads CASSPRDREDTQYF. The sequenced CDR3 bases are TGTGCCAGCAGCCCCAGGGACAGGGAAGACACCCAGTAC.

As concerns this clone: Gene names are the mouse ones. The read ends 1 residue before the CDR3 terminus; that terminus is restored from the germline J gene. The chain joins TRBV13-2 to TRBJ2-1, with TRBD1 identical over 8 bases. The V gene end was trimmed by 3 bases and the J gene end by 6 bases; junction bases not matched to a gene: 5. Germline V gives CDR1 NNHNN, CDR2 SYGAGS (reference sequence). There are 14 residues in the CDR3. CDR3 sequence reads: CASGGTGTSAEQFF. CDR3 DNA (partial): TGTGCCAGCGGTGGGACAGGGACGAGTGCTGAGCAGTTC.

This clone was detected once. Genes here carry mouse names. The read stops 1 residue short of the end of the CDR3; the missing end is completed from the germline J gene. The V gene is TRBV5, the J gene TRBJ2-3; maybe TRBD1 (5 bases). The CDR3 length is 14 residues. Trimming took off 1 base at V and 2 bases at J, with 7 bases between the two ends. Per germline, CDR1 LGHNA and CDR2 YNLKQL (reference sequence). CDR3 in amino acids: CASSQGQTAETLYF. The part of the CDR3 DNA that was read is TGTGCCAGCAGCCAAGGACAGACTGCAGAAACGCTGTAT.

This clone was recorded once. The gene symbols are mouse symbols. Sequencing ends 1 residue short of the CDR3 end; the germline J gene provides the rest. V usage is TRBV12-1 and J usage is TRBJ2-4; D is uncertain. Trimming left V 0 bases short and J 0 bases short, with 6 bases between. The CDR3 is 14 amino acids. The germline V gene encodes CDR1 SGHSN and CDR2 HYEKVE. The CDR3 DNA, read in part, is TGTGCCAGCTCTCTCGCCTCTAGTCAAAACACCTTGTAC. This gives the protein CASSLASSQNTLY. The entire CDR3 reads CASSLASSQNTLYF.

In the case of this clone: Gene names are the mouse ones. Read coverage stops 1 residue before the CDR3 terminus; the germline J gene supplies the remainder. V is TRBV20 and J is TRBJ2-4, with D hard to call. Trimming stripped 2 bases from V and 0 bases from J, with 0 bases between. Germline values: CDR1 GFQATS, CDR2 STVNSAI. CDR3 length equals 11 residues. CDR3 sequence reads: CGARSQNTLYF. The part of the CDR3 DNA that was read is TGTGGTGCTAGGAGTCAAAACACCTTGTAC.

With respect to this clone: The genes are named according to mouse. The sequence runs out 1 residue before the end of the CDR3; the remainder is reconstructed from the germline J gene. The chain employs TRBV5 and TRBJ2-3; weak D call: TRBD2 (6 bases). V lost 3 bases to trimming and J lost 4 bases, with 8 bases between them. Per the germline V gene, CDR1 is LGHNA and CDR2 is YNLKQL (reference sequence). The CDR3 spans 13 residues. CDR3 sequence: CASSHGTPETLYF. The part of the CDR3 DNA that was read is TGTGCCAGCAGCCACGGGACTCCAGAAACGCTGTAT.

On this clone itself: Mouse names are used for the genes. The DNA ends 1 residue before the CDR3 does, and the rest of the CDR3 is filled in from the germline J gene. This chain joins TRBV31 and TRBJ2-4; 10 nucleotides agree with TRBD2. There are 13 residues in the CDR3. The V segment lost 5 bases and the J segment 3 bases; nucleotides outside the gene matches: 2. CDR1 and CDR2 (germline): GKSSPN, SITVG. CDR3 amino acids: CAWGLGAQNTLYF. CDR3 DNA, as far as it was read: TGTGCCTGGGGACTGGGGGCCCAAAACACCTTGTAC.

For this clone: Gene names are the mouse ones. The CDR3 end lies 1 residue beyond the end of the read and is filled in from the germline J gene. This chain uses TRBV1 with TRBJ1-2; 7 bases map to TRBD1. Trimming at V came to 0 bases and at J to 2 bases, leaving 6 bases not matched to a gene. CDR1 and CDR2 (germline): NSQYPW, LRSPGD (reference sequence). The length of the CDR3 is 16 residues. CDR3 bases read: TGCACCTGCAGTGCAGATGAAGGGGGCGGGAACTCCGACTACACC. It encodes CTCSADEGGGNSDYT. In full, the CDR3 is CTCSADEGGGNSDYTF.

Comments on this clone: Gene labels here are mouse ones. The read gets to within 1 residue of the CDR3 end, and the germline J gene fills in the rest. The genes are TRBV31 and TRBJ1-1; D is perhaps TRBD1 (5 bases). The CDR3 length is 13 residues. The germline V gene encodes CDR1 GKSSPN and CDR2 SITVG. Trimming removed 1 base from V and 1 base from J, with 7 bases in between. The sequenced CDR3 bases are TGTGCCTGGAGTCCGGACAAAAACACAGAAGTCTTC. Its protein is CAWSPDKNTEVF. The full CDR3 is CAWSPDKNTEVFF.

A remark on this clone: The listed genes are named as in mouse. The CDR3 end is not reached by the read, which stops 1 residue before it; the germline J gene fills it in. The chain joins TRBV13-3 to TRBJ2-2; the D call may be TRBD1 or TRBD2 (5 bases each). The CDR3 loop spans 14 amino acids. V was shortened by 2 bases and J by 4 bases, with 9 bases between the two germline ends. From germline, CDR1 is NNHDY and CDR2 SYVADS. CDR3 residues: CASSEGGTTGQLYF. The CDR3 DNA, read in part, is TGTGCCAGCAGTGAAGGAGGGACCACCGGGCAGCTCTAC.

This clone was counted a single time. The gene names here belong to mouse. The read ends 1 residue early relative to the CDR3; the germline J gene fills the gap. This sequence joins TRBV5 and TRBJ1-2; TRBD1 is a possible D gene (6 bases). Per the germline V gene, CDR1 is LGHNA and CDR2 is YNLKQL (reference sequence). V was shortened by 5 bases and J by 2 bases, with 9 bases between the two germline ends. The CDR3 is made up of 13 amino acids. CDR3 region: CASSGDINSDYTF. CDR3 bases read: TGTGCCAGCAGCGGGGACATTAACTCCGACTACACC.

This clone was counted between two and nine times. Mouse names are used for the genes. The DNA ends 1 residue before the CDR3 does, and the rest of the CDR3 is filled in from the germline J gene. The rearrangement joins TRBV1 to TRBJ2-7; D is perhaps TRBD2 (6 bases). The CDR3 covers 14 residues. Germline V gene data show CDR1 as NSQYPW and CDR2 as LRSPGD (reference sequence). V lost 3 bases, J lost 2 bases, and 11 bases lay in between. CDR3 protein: CTCSARLVPYEQYF. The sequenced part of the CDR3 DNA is TGCACCTGCAGTGCTAGACTGGTTCCCTATGAACAGTAC.

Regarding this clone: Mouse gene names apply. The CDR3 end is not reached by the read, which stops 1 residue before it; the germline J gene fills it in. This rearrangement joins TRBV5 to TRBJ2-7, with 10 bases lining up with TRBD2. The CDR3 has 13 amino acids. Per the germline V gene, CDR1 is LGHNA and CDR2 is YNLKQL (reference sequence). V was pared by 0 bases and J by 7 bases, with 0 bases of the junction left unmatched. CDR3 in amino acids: CASSQEGLGEQYF. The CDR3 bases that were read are TGTGCCAGCAGCCAAGAGGGACTGGGGGAACAGTAC.

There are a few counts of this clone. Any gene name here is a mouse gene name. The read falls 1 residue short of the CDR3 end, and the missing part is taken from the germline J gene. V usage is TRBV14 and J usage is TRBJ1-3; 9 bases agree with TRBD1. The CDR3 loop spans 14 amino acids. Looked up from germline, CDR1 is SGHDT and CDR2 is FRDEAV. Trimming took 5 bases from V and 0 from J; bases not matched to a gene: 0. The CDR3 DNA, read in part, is TGTGCCAGCAGGGACAGGGGTTCTGGAAATACGCTCTAT. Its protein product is CASRDRGSGNTLY. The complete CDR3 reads CASRDRGSGNTLYF.